One and the same sample provided the 18 T cell receptor beta chains below, sequenced in a study of blood T cell repertoires in COVID-19. Some clones are missing from TCRdb's copy, which holds only in-frame ones; the method was immunoSEQ multiplex PCR. The sample lists roughly 200,000 clones; roughly 87% were seen once. Source material: peripheral blood. These receptor sequences come from a woman between 55 and 75 years old with COVID-19, enrolled during active disease.

The chain recombines TRBV2 with TRBJ1-3; D is ambiguous. With 5 bases removed from V and 1 base from J, the gap between germline ends came to 6 bases. The CDR3 sequence is 13 residues long. The germline gives CDR1 SNHLY, CDR2 FYNNEI. The CDR3 protein is CASSTGSGNTIYF. CDR3 bases: TGTGCCAGCAGTACCGGGTCTGGAAACACCATATATTTT.

J is TRBJ1-2 and V is TRBV5-4, with TRBD1 matching over 9 bases. Germline V lookup: CDR1 SGHNT, CDR2 YYREEE (reference sequence). V lost 4 bases to trimming and J lost 4 bases; unmatched junction nucleotides: 11. The CDR3 totals 16 residues. The chain's CDR3 is CASSPGGDRGVYGYTF. The CDR3 nucleotides are TGTGCCAGCAGCCCAGGTGGAGACAGGGGGGTCTATGGCTACACCTTC.

The chain joins TRBV11-2 to TRBJ1-4, with TRBD1 matching over 9 bases. V lost 1 base and J lost 6; bases outside the gene matches: 0. Germline values: CDR1 SGHAT, CDR2 FQNNGV. CDR3 length equals 14 residues. The CDR3 DNA is TGTGCCAGCAGCTTAGGGACAGGGGATGAAAAACTGTTTTTT. Translated, it gives CASSLGTGDEKLFF.

The chain couples TRBV25-1 to TRBJ2-2, with a tentative D call TRBD2 (5 bases). Deletions cut 6 bases from V and 4 bases from J, with 12 bases between. The CDR3 length is 14 residues. Germline V CDR1 and CDR2: MGHDK, SYGVNS. CDR3 DNA sequence: TGTGCCAGCAGACAGACGGCGGGCACCGGGGAGCTGTTTTTT. The encoded protein is CASRQTAGTGELFF.

This sequence joins TRBV3-1 (or the pseudogene TRBV3-2) and TRBJ2-7; 9 bases match TRBD2. The V and J ends lost 3 bases and 4 bases, in that order; junction bases with no gene match: 4. The CDR3 has 14 residues. The germline CDR1 and CDR2 sequences are LGHDT and YNNKEL (reference sequence). CDR3 nucleotide sequence: TGTGCCAGCAGCCAGGGACTAGCCCTATACGAGCAGTACTTC. Translation gives CASSQGLALYEQYF.

The chain carries TRBV10-3 and TRBJ1-5, with 12 nucleotides matching TRBD1. Germline values: CDR1 ENHRY, CDR2 SYGVKD. There are 15 residues in the CDR3. V lost 11 bases to trimming and J lost 7 bases; unmatched junction nucleotides: 12. The CDR3, as DNA: TGTGCCTCCGCGAGGGACAGGGGGCTAGAGCAGCCCCAGCATTTT. Encoded protein: CASARDRGLEQPQHF.

V and J are TRBV5-1 and TRBJ2-5; D is possibly TRBD2 (5 bases). Germline V gene sequence: CDR1 SGHRS, CDR2 YFSETQ. V gave up 2 bases and J gave up 5 bases, with 16 bases separating them. This CDR3 is built from 15 residues. As DNA, the CDR3 is TGCGCCAGCAGCTTAAGTAGCACGGAGGCGGAGACCCAGTACTTC. This gives the protein CASSLSSTEAETQYF.

The chain uses TRBV5-4 and TRBJ2-3; 8 positions match TRBD2. The CDR3 is 14 residues long. Germline V gives CDR1 SGHNT, CDR2 YYREEE (reference sequence). V was pared by 4 bases and J by 1 base, with 2 bases of the junction left unmatched. The CDR3 coding sequence is TGTGCCAGCAGCACTAGCGGTCGCACAGATACGCAGTATTTT. Residues: CASSTSGRTDTQYF.

The V gene is TRBV24-1, the J gene TRBJ2-2; 8 bases line up with TRBD2. The J segment lost 6 bases and the V segment lost 3 bases, leaving 8 bases of the junction unmatched. The CDR3 loop spans 16 amino acids. CDR1 is KGHDR, CDR2 SFDVKD, per germline. CDR3 loop: CATSDLSGTRAGELFF. The CDR3 DNA reads as TGTGCCACCAGTGATCTTAGCGGGACGAGGGCCGGGGAGCTGTTTTTT.

This chain uses TRBV5-4 with TRBJ2-1, with 13 bases fitting TRBD2. CDR1 and CDR2 from the germline V gene are SGHNT and YYREEE (reference sequence). V dropped 4 bases and J dropped 0; count of bases not matched to a gene: 13. This CDR3 has 20 residues. CDR3 residues: CASSDRTSGGSRSSYNEQFF. The CDR3, as DNA: TGTGCCAGCAGCGACCGGACTAGCGGGGGCTCAAGAAGCTCCTACAATGAGCAGTTCTTC.

The chain carries TRBV6-5 and TRBJ2-2; no clear D gene. The CDR3 is made up of 16 amino acids. Germline CDR1 and CDR2: MNHEY and SVGAGI. The V gene lost 0 bases and the J gene lost 0 bases, with 8 bases spanning the gap. The CDR3 DNA sequence: TGTGCCAGCAGTTACTCAGCTGTTGCGAACACCGGGGAGCTGTTTTTT. Its translation is CASSYSAVANTGELFF.

V is TRBV10-3 and J is TRBJ1-4; TRBD1 matches 10 bases. The V gene's germline CDR1 is ENHRY and CDR2 SYGVKD. CDR3 length equals 15 residues. The V gene end was trimmed by 6 bases and the J gene end by 8 bases; junction bases not matched to a gene: 9. CDR3: CAISPRDRGEEKLFF. CDR3 in DNA: TGTGCCATCAGCCCCCGGGACAGGGGAGAGGAAAAACTGTTTTTT.

This clone was counted only a few times. The chain combines TRBV28 with TRBJ1-5; tentatively, D is TRBD1 (6 bases). This CDR3 is built from 16 residues. The germline CDR1 and CDR2 sequences are MDHEN and SYDVKM. V was trimmed by 3 bases and J by 7 bases, leaving 19 bases between them. The CDR3 region is CASSFSGAPNRQPQHF. CDR3 bases: TGTGCCAGCAGTTTTTCAGGGGCGCCAAACCGACAGCCCCAGCATTTT.

The table lists this clone with a count of one. The rearrangement links TRBV15 to TRBJ2-6, with a weak D call TRBD2 (6 bases). The germline V gene has CDR1 LNHNV and CDR2 YYDKDF (reference sequence). The CDR3 loop spans 16 amino acids. The ends were cut back, 1 base at V and 2 bases at J, with 9 bases in the middle. For the CDR3, the DNA is TGTGCCACCAGCAGAGCGGGAGAGGCTGGGGCCAACGTCCTGACTTTC. Amino acids: CATSRAGEAGANVLTF.

This chain connects TRBV6-6 to TRBJ1-5; D not certain. Germline V lookup: CDR1 MNHNY, CDR2 SVGAGI (reference sequence). V lost 2 bases and J 2 bases, leaving 13 bases between the germline ends. CDR3 length equals 16 residues. This chain's CDR3 is CASSYGLIQGNQPQHF. The CDR3 coding sequence is TGTGCCAGCAGTTACGGCCTAATTCAGGGCAATCAGCCCCAGCATTTT.

V is TRBV10-1 and J is TRBJ2-7; 9 bases map to TRBD1. The junction had 13 bases not matched to a gene; V was cut back by 4 bases and J by 3 bases. This CDR3 spans 17 amino acids. CDR1 WNHNN and CDR2 SYGVQD come from the germline V gene (reference sequence). The CDR3 coding sequence is TGCGCCAGCAGTGCCAGGGACAGGGAGGATCTTTGCTACGAGCAGTACGTC. It codes for CASSARDREDLCYEQYV.

This clone appeared many times. The same CDR3 is also encoded by other DNA sequences in this sample. This chain links TRBV7-2 with TRBJ1-2; TRBD1 aligns across 8 bases. The CDR3 loop spans 14 amino acids. CDR1 is SGHTA and CDR2 is FQGNSA in the germline V gene. V trimming: 1 base; J trimming: 2 bases; junction bases outside the gene matches: 0. This CDR3 reads CASSLGQGNYGYTF. In DNA form, the CDR3 reads TGTGCCAGCAGCTTAGGACAGGGGAACTATGGCTACACCTTC.

The chain is built from TRBV13 and TRBJ2-1; 13 nucleotides match TRBD2. Trimming took 5 bases from V and 3 from J; bases not matched to a gene: 4. The CDR3 contains 16 residues. CDR1 and CDR2 (germline): PRHDT, FYEKMQ (reference sequence). The CDR3 protein is CASSPWTSGGYNEQFF. The CDR3 region has the DNA TGTGCCAGCAGCCCTTGGACTAGCGGGGGCTACAATGAGCAGTTCTTC. Complete variable domain (other parts from reference TRBV13 and TRBJ2-1): AAGVIQSPRHLIKEKRETATLKCYPIPRHDTVYWYQQGPGQDPQFLISFYEKMQSDKGSIPDRFSAQQFSDYHSELNMSSLELGDSALYFCASSPWTSGGYNEQFFGPGTRLTVL.